This TCR beta chain was sequenced for a study of T-cell memory formation after mild COVID-19. Overall study context: TCR clusters showed largely donor specificity.

Between the trimmed V and J ends, which lost 3 bases and 8 bases, there was a span of 8 bases. This CDR3 has 12 amino acids. Germline CDR1 reads SGHTA; CDR2 reads FQGTGA. This clonotype was seen only a few times. Its matching antigen is unknown. The study's findings and limits: Clones contracting over day 15 to 85 were CD4/CD8 balanced, with later expanders leaning CD4+.

Using its own MiXCR run on the 5' RACE reads, TCRdb lists one record per CDR3 protein. There are 190,000 or so distinct CDR3 sequences in the sample; around 25% occur only once, and about 10% lies in the top ten. The V call is TRBV7-3, the J call TRBJ2-1; possible D gene TRBD2, 6 bases. The sequence came from an adult woman who had mild COVID-19 (a few samples of this study predate the infection). Cell type and time point are not known. The sequencing sample was made of PBMCs or a T cell subset sorted from them (not recorded which). CDR3 sequence reads: CASSFGSDEQFF. In DNA, the CDR3 is TGTGCCAGCAGCTTCGGGAGCGATGAGCAGTTCTTC.